The rows below give T cell receptor beta chains drawn from one sample of a study of blood T cells in healthy people across ages. TCRdb processed the 5' RACE reads anew with MiXCR; each CDR3 protein has one entry. The sample has more than 1,400,000 distinct CDR3 sequences; approximately 42% are singletons. Sequences were obtained from blood. The receptor set was obtained from a woman aged 18-35 years in good health. Both conserved end residues are part of each CDR3. The order of the fields is J gene, V gene, clone size, D gene, CDR3 DNA, CDR3 protein. The D gene is left open where the match is weak. The size field is filled for only some rows; it gives once, few, many or a size class.

j_gene: TRBJ2-7
v_gene: TRBV20-1
abundance: few
d_gene: TRBD1
CDR3nt: TGCAGTGCTAGCGGACAGGACCGTTCCTACGAGCAGTACTTC
CDR3aa: CSASGQDRSYEQYF

j_gene: TRBJ2-3
v_gene: TRBV4-2
abundance: .
d_gene: TRBD2
CDR3nt: TGTGCCAGCAGCCAAGACGGCGGGAGGGACACAGATACGCAGTATTTT
CDR3aa: CASSQDGGRDTDTQYF

j_gene: TRBJ2-5
v_gene: TRBV29-1
abundance: once
d_gene: .
CDR3nt: TGCAGCGTTGATAGCCCGGGGGTTAACAATGAGCAGTACTTC
CDR3aa: CSVDSPGVNNEQYF

j_gene: TRBJ1-2
v_gene: TRBV28
abundance: .
d_gene: .
CDR3nt: TGTGCCAGCAGTTTATGGCACAGTTCGGGCTATGGCTACACCTTC
CDR3aa: CASSLWHSSGYGYTF

j_gene: TRBJ2-7
v_gene: TRBV2
abundance: .
d_gene: .
CDR3nt: TGTGCCAGCAGTGCTGTTGGCAGGCTGACAACGGACGCCTACGAGCAGTACTTC
CDR3aa: CASSAVGRLTTDAYEQYF

j_gene: TRBJ1-2
v_gene: TRBV4-1
abundance: few
d_gene: .
CDR3nt: TGCGCCAGCAGCCAACGGCATTTGAGACTCCACCAGGCCTATGGCTACACCTTC
CDR3aa: CASSQRHLRLHQAYGYTF

j_gene: TRBJ1-5
v_gene: TRBV5-1
abundance: once
d_gene: .
CDR3nt: TGCGACAGCAGCTTGGAAGGGGGGAATAGCAATCAGCCCCAGCATTTT
CDR3aa: CDSSLEGGNSNQPQHF

j_gene: TRBJ2-7
v_gene: TRBV20-1
abundance: .
d_gene: .
CDR3nt: TGCAGTGCTAGAGAAAGAGGATTCTCCTACGAGCAGTACTTC
CDR3aa: CSARERGFSYEQYF

j_gene: TRBJ2-1
v_gene: TRBV24-1
abundance: once
d_gene: .
CDR3nt: TGTGCCACCAGTGATCAACGGACTATTGACAATGAGCAGTTCTTC
CDR3aa: CATSDQRTIDNEQFF

j_gene: TRBJ2-5
v_gene: TRBV7-6
abundance: .
d_gene: .
CDR3nt: TGTGCCAGCAGCCCCCAGGCGGGGAACCAAGAGACCCAGTACTTC
CDR3aa: CASSPQAGNQETQYF

j_gene: TRBJ2-7
v_gene: TRBV28
abundance: .
d_gene: TRBD2
CDR3nt: TGTGCCAGCAGTCGACCGGGGACTAGCGGGACCTACGAGCAGTACTTC
CDR3aa: CASSRPGTSGTYEQYF

j_gene: TRBJ2-7
v_gene: TRBV11-1
abundance: few
d_gene: .
CDR3nt: TGTGCCAGCACCATACAAGGCAGCCACTACGAGCAGTACTTC
CDR3aa: CASTIQGSHYEQYF

j_gene: TRBJ1-5
v_gene: TRBV27
abundance: .
d_gene: .
CDR3nt: TGTGCCAGCAGTCCTGGTGGGGGGGTGGCACAGCCCCAGCATTTT
CDR3aa: CASSPGGGVAQPQHF

j_gene: TRBJ2-3
v_gene: TRBV28
abundance: .
d_gene: TRBD2
CDR3nt: TGTGCCAGCAGTTTCCCCGAGACTAGCGGGTTTCATACAGATACGCAGTATTTT
CDR3aa: CASSFPETSGFHTDTQYF

j_gene: TRBJ1-4
v_gene: TRBV25-1
abundance: few
d_gene: .
CDR3nt: TGTGCCAGCAGTGAAACAGCTGCAACTAATGAAAAACTGTTTTTT
CDR3aa: CASSETAATNEKLFF

j_gene: TRBJ2-1
v_gene: TRBV2
abundance: few
d_gene: .
CDR3nt: TGTGCCAGCAGTGAAGCGTCCCAGCGGGCCCTGTACAATGAGCAGTTCTTC
CDR3aa: CASSEASQRALYNEQFF

j_gene: TRBJ2-5
v_gene: TRBV29-1
abundance: few
d_gene: .
CDR3nt: TGCAGCGCTGGGCCCCGGGAGACCCAGTACTTC
CDR3aa: CSAGPRETQYF

j_gene: TRBJ1-1
v_gene: TRBV20-1
abundance: .
d_gene: .
CDR3nt: TGCAGTGCTAGAGATTCTCGGAGTCCGAACACTGAAGCTTTCTTT
CDR3aa: CSARDSRSPNTEAFF

j_gene: TRBJ1-4
v_gene: TRBV9
abundance: .
d_gene: TRBD1
CDR3nt: TGTGCCAGCAGCGTAGGACAGGGGAGTTTTTATGAAAAACTGTTTTTT
CDR3aa: CASSVGQGSFYEKLFF

j_gene: TRBJ1-1
v_gene: TRBV20-1
abundance: .
d_gene: TRBD1
CDR3nt: TGCAGTACTAGAGGACAGGGGGCAACTCCTGAAGCTTTCTTT
CDR3aa: CSTRGQGATPEAFF

j_gene: TRBJ2-3
v_gene: TRBV20-1
abundance: few
d_gene: TRBD2
CDR3nt: TGCAGTGCTGGAGGGGGTAGCGGGGGGGGCTCCTCAGATACGCAGTATTTT
CDR3aa: CSAGGGSGGGSSDTQYF

j_gene: TRBJ1-2
v_gene: TRBV4-2
abundance: .
d_gene: .
CDR3nt: TGTGCCAGCACCCAGGGAAACTATGGCTACACCTTC
CDR3aa: CASTQGNYGYTF

j_gene: TRBJ1-1
v_gene: TRBV29-1
abundance: few
d_gene: .
CDR3nt: TGCAGCGTTGAATTGGGGGGAAACACTGAAGCTTTCTTT
CDR3aa: CSVELGGNTEAFF

j_gene: TRBJ1-2
v_gene: TRBV6-1
abundance: .
d_gene: .
CDR3nt: TGTGCCAGCAGTACTCTTGCCTATGGCTACACCTTC
CDR3aa: CASSTLAYGYTF

j_gene: TRBJ2-5
v_gene: TRBV12-3/TRBV12-4
abundance: .
d_gene: TRBD2
CDR3nt: TGTGCCAGCAGTTTCCTAGCGGCCCAAGAGACCCAGTACTTC
CDR3aa: CASSFLAAQETQYF

j_gene: TRBJ2-1
v_gene: TRBV11-2
abundance: few
d_gene: .
CDR3nt: TGTGCCAGCAGCTTAGGGCAGGGCGATGAGCAGTTCTTC
CDR3aa: CASSLGQGDEQFF

j_gene: TRBJ2-1
v_gene: TRBV12-3/TRBV12-4
abundance: few
d_gene: TRBD2
CDR3nt: TGTGCCACTACGGGGGCAGCGGGGGACAATGAGCAGTTCTTC
CDR3aa: CATTGAAGDNEQFF

j_gene: TRBJ1-4
v_gene: TRBV7-2
abundance: .
d_gene: .
CDR3nt: TGTGCCAGCAGCTCCCCTAGGGGGGGAGGTGAAAAACTGTTTTTT
CDR3aa: CASSSPRGGGEKLFF

j_gene: TRBJ2-3
v_gene: TRBV7-2
abundance: .
d_gene: .
CDR3nt: TGTGCCAGCAGTTTCCCCCTCCGCACGCAGTATTTT
CDR3aa: CASSFPLRTQYF

j_gene: TRBJ2-1
v_gene: TRBV20-1
abundance: .
d_gene: .
CDR3nt: TGCAGCCTTTCGGACCCTTCTTATGAGCAGTTCTTC
CDR3aa: CSLSDPSYEQFF

j_gene: TRBJ2-7
v_gene: TRBV27
abundance: few
d_gene: .
CDR3nt: TGTGCCAGCAGAACGGACAGATTAACCTACGAGCAGTACTTC
CDR3aa: CASRTDRLTYEQYF

j_gene: TRBJ2-7
v_gene: TRBV6-5
abundance: few
d_gene: .
CDR3nt: TGTGCCAGCAGTGCCGACTCCGACTACGAGCAGTACTTC
CDR3aa: CASSADSDYEQYF

j_gene: TRBJ1-2
v_gene: TRBV5-5
abundance: .
d_gene: TRBD1
CDR3nt: TGTGCCAGCAGCTGGGGGACAGGGGACTATGGCTACACCTTC
CDR3aa: CASSWGTGDYGYTF

j_gene: TRBJ2-5
v_gene: TRBV2
abundance: .
d_gene: .
CDR3nt: TGTGCCAGCGGAGACAGGACCCAAGAGACCCAGTACTTC
CDR3aa: CASGDRTQETQYF

j_gene: TRBJ2-7
v_gene: TRBV5-1
abundance: many
d_gene: TRBD1
CDR3nt: TGCGCCAGCAGCGTCGGGGATGGGACAGTAGCCTACGAGCAGTACTTC
CDR3aa: CASSVGDGTVAYEQYF

j_gene: TRBJ1-2
v_gene: TRBV5-6
abundance: few
d_gene: .
CDR3nt: TGTGCCAGCAGCTTGGGAACCCGACCTAACTATGGCTACACCTTC
CDR3aa: CASSLGTRPNYGYTF

j_gene: TRBJ2-3
v_gene: TRBV6-1
abundance: many
d_gene: .
CDR3nt: TGTGCCAGCGCCGGGAGCACAGATACGCAGTATTTT
CDR3aa: CASAGSTDTQYF

j_gene: TRBJ2-7
v_gene: TRBV11-2
abundance: once
d_gene: .
CDR3nt: TGTGCCAGCAGCTTCCGGGACATACCCTCCTACGAGCAGTACTTC
CDR3aa: CASSFRDIPSYEQYF

j_gene: TRBJ2-2
v_gene: TRBV12-3/TRBV12-4
abundance: few
d_gene: .
CDR3nt: TGTGCCAGCAACGCGGACGACACCGGGGAGCTGTTTTTT
CDR3aa: CASNADDTGELFF

j_gene: TRBJ1-1
v_gene: TRBV12-3/TRBV12-4
abundance: few
d_gene: .
CDR3nt: TGTGCCAGCAGCTTGGACATGATGAACACTGAAGCTTTCTTT
CDR3aa: CASSLDMMNTEAFF

j_gene: TRBJ1-2
v_gene: TRBV12-3/TRBV12-4
abundance: once
d_gene: .
CDR3nt: TGTGCCAGCAGTTTTGAGGGGGGTTGGGGCTACACCTTC
CDR3aa: CASSFEGGWGYTF

j_gene: TRBJ2-4
v_gene: TRBV6-5
abundance: .
d_gene: .
CDR3nt: TGTGCCAGCAGATTTGGACAGCACAATGAGCAGTACTTC
CDR3aa: CASRFGQHNEQYF

j_gene: TRBJ1-2
v_gene: TRBV5-1
abundance: many
d_gene: .
CDR3nt: TGTGCCAGCAGCCCAGGGACATCTAACTATGGCTACACCTTC
CDR3aa: CASSPGTSNYGYTF

j_gene: TRBJ2-2
v_gene: TRBV20-1
abundance: .
d_gene: TRBD2
CDR3nt: TGCAGTGCTCCTGATGAGCGGGAGGGCCCGAACACCGGGGAGCTGTTTTTT
CDR3aa: CSAPDEREGPNTGELFF

j_gene: TRBJ2-3
v_gene: TRBV28
abundance: few
d_gene: TRBD1
CDR3nt: TGTGCCAGCAGTGGACAGGACGAAAGCACAGATACGCAGTATTTT
CDR3aa: CASSGQDESTDTQYF

j_gene: TRBJ1-1
v_gene: TRBV7-9
abundance: .
d_gene: TRBD1
CDR3nt: TGTGCCAGCAGCCCAGGGGGGGCAGGGACGAACACTGAAGCTTTCTTT
CDR3aa: CASSPGGAGTNTEAFF

j_gene: TRBJ2-7
v_gene: TRBV7-2
abundance: few
d_gene: .
CDR3nt: TGTGCCAGCAGTGCTGCGGGAAGTCCCTCCTACGAGCAGTACTTC
CDR3aa: CASSAAGSPSYEQYF

j_gene: TRBJ2-1
v_gene: TRBV7-9
abundance: .
d_gene: TRBD2
CDR3nt: TGTGCCAGCAGCTTAGGCCCAACTAGCGGGGGGGCCAATGAGCAGTTCTTC
CDR3aa: CASSLGPTSGGANEQFF

j_gene: TRBJ1-2
v_gene: TRBV20-1
abundance: .
d_gene: .
CDR3nt: TGCAGTGCTAGTTTGGGGTATGGCTACACCTTC
CDR3aa: CSASLGYGYTF

j_gene: TRBJ1-5
v_gene: TRBV18
abundance: .
d_gene: .
CDR3nt: TGTGCCAGCTCACCATCGCGGGATCAGCCCCAGCATTTT
CDR3aa: CASSPSRDQPQHF

j_gene: TRBJ2-3
v_gene: TRBV4-1
abundance: few
d_gene: .
CDR3nt: TGCGCCAGCAGCTCTGTAGCGCCGCGGGGAGATACGCAGTATTTT
CDR3aa: CASSSVAPRGDTQYF

j_gene: TRBJ2-3
v_gene: TRBV6-5
abundance: .
d_gene: .
CDR3nt: TGTGCCAGCAAGACGGGGCTAAGCACAGATACGCAGTATTTT
CDR3aa: CASKTGLSTDTQYF

j_gene: TRBJ2-5
v_gene: TRBV2
abundance: .
d_gene: .
CDR3nt: TGTGCCAGCAGTAGCCGAGAGGGAGGCCAGTACTTC
CDR3aa: CASSSREGGQYF

j_gene: TRBJ1-1
v_gene: TRBV15
abundance: .
d_gene: .
CDR3nt: TGTGCCACCAGCAGGAGGATGAACACTGAAGCTTTCTTT
CDR3aa: CATSRRMNTEAFF

j_gene: TRBJ2-7
v_gene: TRBV12-3/TRBV12-4
abundance: many
d_gene: TRBD2
CDR3nt: TGTGCCAGCAGTCCCACTAGCGGGCAGAGCTCCTACGAGCAGTACTTC
CDR3aa: CASSPTSGQSSYEQYF

j_gene: TRBJ2-1
v_gene: TRBV12-3/TRBV12-4
abundance: .
d_gene: .
CDR3nt: TGTGCCAGCAGTACAGGAACAGGAGAGCAGTTCTTC
CDR3aa: CASSTGTGEQFF

j_gene: TRBJ2-7
v_gene: TRBV7-2
abundance: .
d_gene: .
CDR3nt: TGTGCCAGCAGCCAACGGACAGAGTCCTACGAGCAGTACTTC
CDR3aa: CASSQRTESYEQYF